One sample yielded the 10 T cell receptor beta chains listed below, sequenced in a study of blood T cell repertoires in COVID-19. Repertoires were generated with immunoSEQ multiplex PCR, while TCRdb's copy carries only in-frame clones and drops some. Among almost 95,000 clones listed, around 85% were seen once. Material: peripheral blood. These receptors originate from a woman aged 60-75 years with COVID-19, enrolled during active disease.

The CDR3 loop is CASMAGTNTGELFF. CDR3 nucleotides: TGTGCCAGCATGGCGGGGACGAACACCGGGGAGCTGTTTTTT. V gene TRBV2 combines with J gene TRBJ2-2; D perhaps matches TRBD2 (6 bases). The CDR3 consists of 14 residues. From germline, CDR1 is SNHLY and CDR2 FYNNEI. V lost 7 bases and J 0 bases, leaving 9 bases between the germline ends.

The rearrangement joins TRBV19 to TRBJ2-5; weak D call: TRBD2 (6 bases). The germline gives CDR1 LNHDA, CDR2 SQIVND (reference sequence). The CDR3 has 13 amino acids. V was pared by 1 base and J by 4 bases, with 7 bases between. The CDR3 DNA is TGTGCCAGTAGTATAGGGGGAGGAGAGACCCAGTACTTC. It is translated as CASSIGGGETQYF.

The CDR3 DNA reads TGTGCCTGGAGTGTACTTATCAGGGCTCCCGGGGAGCTGTTTTTT. Protein sequence: CAWSVLIRAPGELFF. The rearrangement joins TRBV30 to TRBJ2-2; a weak D match, TRBD1 (5 bases). Germline V lookup: CDR1 GTSNPN, CDR2 SVGIG (reference sequence). V was cut by 0 bases and J by 6 bases, with 14 bases left in between. This CDR3 contains 15 residues.

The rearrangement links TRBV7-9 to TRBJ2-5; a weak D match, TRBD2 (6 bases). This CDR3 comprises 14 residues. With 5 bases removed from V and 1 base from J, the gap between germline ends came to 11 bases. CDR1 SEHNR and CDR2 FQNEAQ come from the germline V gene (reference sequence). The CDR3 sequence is CASSIGGIQETQYF. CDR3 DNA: TGTGCCAGCAGCATAGGCGGGATCCAAGAGACCCAGTACTTC.

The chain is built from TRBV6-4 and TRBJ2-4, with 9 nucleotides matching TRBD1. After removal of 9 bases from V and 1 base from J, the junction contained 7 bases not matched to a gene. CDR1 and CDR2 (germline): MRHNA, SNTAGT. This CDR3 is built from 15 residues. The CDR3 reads CARYRDRVAKNIQYF. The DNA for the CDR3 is TGTGCCAGATACCGGGACAGGGTCGCCAAAAACATTCAGTACTTC.

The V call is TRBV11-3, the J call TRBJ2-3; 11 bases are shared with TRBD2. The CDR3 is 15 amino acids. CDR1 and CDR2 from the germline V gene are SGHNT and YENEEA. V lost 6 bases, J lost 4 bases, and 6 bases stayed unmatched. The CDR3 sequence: CASRSGTSGADTQYF. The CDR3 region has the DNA TGTGCCAGCAGATCCGGGACTAGCGGAGCAGATACGCAGTATTTT.

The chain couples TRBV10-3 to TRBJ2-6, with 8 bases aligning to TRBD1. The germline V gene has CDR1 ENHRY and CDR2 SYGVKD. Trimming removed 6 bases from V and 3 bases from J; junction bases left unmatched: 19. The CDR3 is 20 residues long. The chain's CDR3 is CAISSPEGVTGGNGANVLTF. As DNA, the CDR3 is TGTGCCATCAGCTCCCCCGAAGGGGTAACAGGGGGAAATGGGGCCAACGTCCTGACTTTC.

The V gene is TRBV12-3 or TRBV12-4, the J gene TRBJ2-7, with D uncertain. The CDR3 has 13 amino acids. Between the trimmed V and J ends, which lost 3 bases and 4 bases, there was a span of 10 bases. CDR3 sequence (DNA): TGTGCCAGCAGTTTTACCGCGATTTACGAGCAGTACTTC. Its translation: CASSFTAIYEQYF.

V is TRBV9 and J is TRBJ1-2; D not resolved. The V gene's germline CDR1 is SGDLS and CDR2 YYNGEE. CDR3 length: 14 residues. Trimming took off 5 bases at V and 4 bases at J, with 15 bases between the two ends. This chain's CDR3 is CASRVGGGAYGYTF. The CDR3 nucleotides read TGTGCCAGCAGGGTGGGTGGTGGAGCCTATGGCTACACCTTC.

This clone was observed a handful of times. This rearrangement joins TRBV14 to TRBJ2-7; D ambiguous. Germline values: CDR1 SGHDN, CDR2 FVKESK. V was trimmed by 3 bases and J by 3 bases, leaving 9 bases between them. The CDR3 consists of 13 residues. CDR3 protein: CASSQWRNYEQYF. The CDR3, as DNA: TGTGCCAGCAGCCAGTGGCGGAACTACGAGCAGTACTTC.